The entry that follows covers one T cell receptor (beta chain) sequence. Its antigen is unknown. The sample holds no much larger clone one base away, and base qualities are not on file. The sample is drawn from a study of CD8 T cells in Susac syndrome (dated by TCRdb to between 2018 and 2021). General notes on the study: Of the Susac syndrome patients who were sequenced, roughly 6 had clinically active disease and about 8 were in clinical remission. At the time of blood withdrawal, Susac syndrome patients were either therapy-naive, taking corticosteroids (with some also receiving IVIg), or on IVIg alone. Whether CD8+ T cell activation and differentiation in Susac syndrome was antigen driven was tested using repertoire sequencing.

General study outcomes and caveats: In the CD4+ T cell repertoire of Susac syndrome patients, clonal expansion was not detected. The TCR sequencing and HLA analysis was acknowledged to have included a relatively small number of individuals.

RNA was extracted with the RNeasy kit and roughly 0.45 to 1 ug was reverse transcribed using random hexamers. The immunoSEQ multiplex PCR assay, which covers 54 Vbeta and 13 Jbeta segments, was used to amplify TCR beta CDR3 regions. PCR amplification bias was corrected using a synthetic template baseline for primer optimization and computational correction. In the authors' own workflow: Reads were assigned to V, D and J genes according to IMGT and analyzed in immunoSEQ Analyzer, with only productive sequences retained. Clonality was calculated as one minus the Shannon entropy normalized by log2 of the number of productive unique sequences. For each patient and control, public and private clones were evaluated within the 100 most prevalent clones. Clones were defined as Susac-specific if absent from the healthy and MS cohorts, from around 1,100 published viral clones and from other ImmuneACCESS disease sequences. Through fastp at Q25 and MiXCR, TCRdb rebuilt clones from the public reads, retaining in-frame beta chains. Rows with a matching CDR3 protein are joined into one entry that keeps the most common DNA and genes. TCRdb, not the authors, supplied the V and J calls. The sample has approximately 210,000 distinct CDR3 sequences on record, about 95% of them singletons. Over 0.15% of the sample rests with the top ten.

Peripheral blood CD8+ and CD4+ T cells from healthy donors, Susac syndrome patients and multiple sclerosis patients were profiled by high-throughput TCR beta sequencing. Recently defined diagnostic criteria for definite or probable disease were met by the Susac syndrome patients. Bulk CD8+ and CD4+ T cells were purified magnetically by negative isolation, whereas CD8+ TEMRA cells were enriched by FACS. Blood was drawn into EDTA tubes, processed within 24 hours, and PBMCs were isolated by density gradient centrifugation. PBMCs intended for TCR sequencing were cryopreserved in liquid nitrogen and were subsequently thawed in a 37 degrees C water bath. The sorted or isolated CD4+, CD8+ and CD8+ TEMRA cells reached a purity of at least 90%. Spanning cysteine to phenylalanine, the CDR3 consists of 13 amino acids. Solely the CDR3 DNA is kept, with 39 bases framed from the first base. CDR1 and CDR2, per the germline V gene, are SGHTA and FQGNSA. V lost 2 bases and J lost 5 bases; the stretch between them is 9 bases long.

The clonotype originates from a human donor with Susac syndrome. In this chain, TRBV7-2 is recombined with TRBJ2-5; the D gene lacks a confident call. The sequencing input was CD4+ T cells from PBMCs. The CDR3 has the sequence CASSLPTKETQYF. The DNA sequence follows: TGTGCCAGCAGCTTACCAACTAAGGAGACCCAGTACTTC.